Listed here is a single TCR beta chain. Trimming removed 3 bases at V and 4 bases at J, with 15 bases between. CDR1 is LGHNA and CDR2 is YNFKEQ in the germline V gene. The CDR3 length is 15 residues. The sample comes from a study of T cells in localized non-small cell lung cancer. Assay used: immunoSEQ multiplex PCR; TCRdb lists only in-frame clones, some missing. The sample has 28,000 or so clones; approximately 90% are singletons. This sequence originates from a female donor at least 60 years old with stage II squamous cell lung carcinoma. The V gene is TRBV4-2, the J gene TRBJ1-2; D remains ambiguous. This specimen consisted of peripheral blood, obtained before any cancer treatment. The CDR3 DNA follows: TGTGCCAGCAGCCACGGAAGAATGGGAACCTATGGCTACACCTTC. It encodes CASSHGRMGTYGYTF.